This T cell receptor beta chain was captured in a study of blood T cell repertoires in COVID-19. Study-level information: From T cells, B-cell-depleted T cells, or PBMCs came the material, which was cDNA or gDNA.

Using immunoSEQ multiplex PCR, the repertoire was profiled, and TCRdb retains in-frame clones only, with some absent. Among 250,000 to 300,000 clones listed, around four fifths were seen once. Germline CDR1 is SGHVS and CDR2 is FQNEAQ. The V end lost 1 base, the J end lost 3 bases, and 12 bases lay between the germline ends. This CDR3 region has 15 residues. This clone showed up just a few times. This TCR was sampled from a man in his sixties with acute or convalescent COVID-19. What was sequenced was peripheral blood. The chain employs TRBV7-8 and TRBJ1-2, with D perhaps matching TRBD1 (6 bases). CDR3 amino acids: CASSLVLRQDYGYTF. CDR3 coding DNA: TGTGCCAGCAGCTTAGTTTTGCGACAGGACTATGGCTACACCTTC.